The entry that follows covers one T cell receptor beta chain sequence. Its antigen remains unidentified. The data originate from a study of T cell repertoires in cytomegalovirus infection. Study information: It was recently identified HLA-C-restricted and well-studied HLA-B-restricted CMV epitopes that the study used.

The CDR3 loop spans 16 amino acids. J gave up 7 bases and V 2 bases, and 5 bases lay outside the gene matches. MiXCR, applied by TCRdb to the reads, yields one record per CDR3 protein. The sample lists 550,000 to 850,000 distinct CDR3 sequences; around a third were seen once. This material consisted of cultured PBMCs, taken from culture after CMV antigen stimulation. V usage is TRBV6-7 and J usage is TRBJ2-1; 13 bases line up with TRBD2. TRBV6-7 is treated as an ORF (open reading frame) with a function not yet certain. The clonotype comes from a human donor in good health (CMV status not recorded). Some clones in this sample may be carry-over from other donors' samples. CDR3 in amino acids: CASSYRTSGSPNEQFF. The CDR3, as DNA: TGTGCCAGCAGTTACAGGACTAGCGGGAGCCCTAATGAGCAGTTCTTC.